Detailed here is one T cell receptor (beta chain). Its antigen remains unknown. The junction does not match germline at one end; this may be a read error. The data stem from a study of tumor-infiltrating lymphocytes in primary liver carcinoma. The study co-extracted DNA and RNA from 20-30 mg of unsorted bulk tissue. The CDR3 length is 17 residues. Study outcomes and limitations: Whereas tumor region pairs overlapped more, tumor-adjacent and tumor-blood pairs overlapped less.

TCR beta cDNA was reverse-transcribed from 500 ng of total RNA. The reaction used a constant-region primer and ProtoScript II reverse transcriptase. What produced the TCR beta libraries was three nested multiplex PCR rounds using slightly modified ARM-PCR. Forward primers for TRBV1-TRBV30 and a C-beta reverse primer served the first two PCR rounds, at roughly 10 cycles each. TCRdb processed the multiplex PCR reads anew with MiXCR; each CDR3 protein has one entry. This sample yields fewer than 70,000 distinct CDR3 sequences, of which less than 85% are seen a single time; around 57% belongs to the top ten.

This clonotype was obtained from a middle-aged man with primary liver carcinoma and hepatitis B virus infection. This chain joins TRBV12-3 or TRBV12-4 and TRBJ2-2; D perhaps matches TRBD2 (7 bases). Sequencing was done on a sample of liver tumor tissue from sampling region 2. Subset here: tumor region T2, inferior pole. In DNA form, the CDR3 reads TGTGCCAGCAGTTTTTTCGCCGGGGTATTTAACACCGGGGGGCTGCTTTTT. Translation: CASSFFAGVFNTGGLLF.